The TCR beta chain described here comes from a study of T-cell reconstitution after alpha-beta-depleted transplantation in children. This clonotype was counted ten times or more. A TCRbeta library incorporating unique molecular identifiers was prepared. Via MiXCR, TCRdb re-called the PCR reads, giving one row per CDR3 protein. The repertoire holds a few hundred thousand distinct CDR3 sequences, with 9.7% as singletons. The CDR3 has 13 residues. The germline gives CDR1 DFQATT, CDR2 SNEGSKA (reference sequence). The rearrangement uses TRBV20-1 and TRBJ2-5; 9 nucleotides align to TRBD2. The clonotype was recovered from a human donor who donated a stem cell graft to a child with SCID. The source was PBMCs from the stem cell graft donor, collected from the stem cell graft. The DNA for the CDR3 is TGCAGCGCCCAGGGGACTAGCCTAGAGACCCAGTACTTC. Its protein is CSAQGTSLETQYF.